Below are 12 T cell receptor beta chains sequenced from a single sample in a study of blood T cells in healthy people across ages. The authors ran a second PCR of about 7 to 11 cycles using a sample-barcoded 5' primer and a J-beta primer mix. In TCRdb, the 5' RACE reads were re-called with MiXCR into one record per CDR3 protein. This sample has about 800,000 distinct CDR3 sequences, with 58% found just once. Sequencing input: blood. These receptors were taken from a man aged 25-40 years in good health.

This clonotype was seen more than once but under ten times. The V and J genes are TRBV29-1 and TRBJ2-2; D not resolved. Per germline, CDR1 SQVTM and CDR2 ANQGSEA. CDR3 size: 13 residues. With 5 bases removed from V and 4 bases from J, the gap between germline ends came to 11 bases. CDR3 nucleotides: TGCAGCGTTCGGATGTGGGGCACCGGGGAGCTGTTTTTT. Amino acids: CSVRMWGTGELFF.

V usage is TRBV12-3 or TRBV12-4 and J usage is TRBJ2-3; 10 bases fit TRBD2. J lost 4 bases, V lost 2 bases, and 3 bases had no gene match. The CDR3 has 15 amino acids. This CDR3 reads CASSLNSGGADTQYF. The CDR3 region has the DNA TGTGCCAGCAGTTTAAACAGCGGGGGGGCAGATACGCAGTATTTT.

For the CDR3, the DNA is TGTGCCAGCAGCTTGGCCGTATACTACAAACAGGGTAAGGTCAATGAGCAGTTCTTC. Its protein is CASSLAVYYKQGKVNEQFF. The chain has TRBV5-6 and TRBJ2-1; D perhaps matches TRBD1 (6 bases). Germline V CDR1 and CDR2: SGHDT, YYEEEE. Trimming cost V 0 bases and J 6 bases, with 25 bases left between them. This CDR3 has 19 residues.

The rearrangement uses TRBV7-2 and TRBJ2-1; D gene uncertain. The CDR3 runs 17 residues. CDR1 is SGHTA, CDR2 FQGNSA, per germline. V dropped 0 bases and J dropped 0 bases, with 12 bases sitting between them. The CDR3: CASSLAPIMSSYNEQFF. In nucleotides, the CDR3 is TGTGCCAGCAGCTTAGCCCCAATAATGAGCTCCTACAATGAGCAGTTCTTC.

The genes are TRBV2 and TRBJ1-6, with 8 bases aligning to TRBD1. CDR1 is SNHLY, CDR2 FYNNEI, per germline. The CDR3 loop spans 17 amino acids. Germline trimming cut 4 bases from V and 9 bases from J; bases unmatched to any gene: 14. The CDR3 protein is CASSGDRGLPKSSPLHF. CDR3 bases: TGTGCCAGCAGTGGAGACAGGGGCTTGCCCAAGAGTTCACCCCTCCACTTT.

The chain couples TRBV5-1 to TRBJ2-3; TRBD1 is a possible D gene (6 bases). CDR3 length: 15 amino acids. V dropped 0 bases and J dropped 3 bases, with 11 bases sitting between them. Germline V gene data show CDR1 as SGHRS and CDR2 as YFSETQ. The CDR3 reads CASSLDRAETDTQYF. CDR3 in DNA: TGCGCCAGCAGCTTGGACAGGGCTGAGACAGATACGCAGTATTTT.

CDR3 amino acids: CASSPRRISYEQYF. In DNA form, the CDR3 reads TGTGCCAGCAGCCCCAGGAGGATTTCCTACGAGCAGTACTTC. This rearrangement joins TRBV12-3 or TRBV12-4 to TRBJ2-7; weak D call: TRBD2 (5 bases). The CDR3 totals 14 residues. Trimming removed 6 bases from V and 1 base from J, with 13 bases in between.

This clonotype has more than one count but fewer than ten. The chain couples TRBV20-1 to TRBJ1-2; 8 nucleotides line up with TRBD1. The V and J ends lost 0 bases and 3 bases, in that order; junction bases with no gene match: 3. The germline V gene encodes CDR1 DFQATT and CDR2 SNEGSKA (reference sequence). CDR3 size: 14 residues. For the CDR3, the DNA is TGCAGTGCTAGAGAGGACAGGGCATACTATGGCTACACCTTC. Amino acids: CSAREDRAYYGYTF.

V usage is TRBV12-3 or TRBV12-4 and J usage is TRBJ2-5; tentatively, D is TRBD1 (6 bases). The CDR3 is 13 amino acids. V shed 2 bases and J shed 11 bases, with 15 bases lying between them. CDR3 loop: CASSLNTDSGQYF. The CDR3, as DNA: TGTGCCAGCAGTTTAAATACGGACAGTGGGCAGTACTTC.

This clonotype was seen only a few times. The chain has TRBV28 and TRBJ1-4, with 7 bases identical to TRBD1. This CDR3 contains 15 residues. Germline assignment: CDR1 MDHEN and CDR2 SYDVKM. After removal of 6 bases from V and 5 bases from J, the junction contained 9 bases not matched to a gene. CDR3 amino acids: CASSLNPGQNEKLFF. The CDR3 nucleotides read TGTGCCAGCAGCTTGAACCCGGGACAGAATGAAAAACTGTTTTTT.

The chain couples TRBV7-2 to TRBJ2-5; D ambiguous. The germline V and J ends were trimmed by 3 bases and 1 base, with 6 bases remaining between them. This CDR3 comprises 13 residues. The V gene's germline CDR1 is SGHTA and CDR2 FQGNSA. For the CDR3, the DNA is TGTGCCAGCAGCTTCAAAATCCAAGAGACCCAGTACTTC. Residues: CASSFKIQETQYF.

The genes are TRBV27 and TRBJ2-1, with TRBD2 identical over 7 bases. V gave up 4 bases and J gave up 2 bases; unmatched junction bases: 2. CDR3 length: 14 residues. Looked up from germline, CDR1 is MNHEY and CDR2 is SMNVEV (reference sequence). The CDR3, as DNA: TGTGCCAGCAGTTCCGGGGGGACCTACAATGAGCAGTTCTTC. Its translation: CASSSGGTYNEQFF.